This TCR beta chain was sequenced in a study of blood T cell repertoires in COVID-19. About the research overall: In each case, the material was cDNA or gDNA derived from T cells, B-cell-depleted T cells, or PBMCs.

Authors' analysis steps: Reference gene primer amplification gave nucleated cell count estimates. TCRdb's table, derived via immunoSEQ multiplex PCR, lists solely in-frame clones and lacks some. V and J calls plus clone size are reproduced from that table; the DNA served to infer D and trimming. Among around 160,000 clones listed, roughly four fifths were seen once. With 5 bases removed from V and 8 bases from J, the gap between germline ends came to 9 bases. The V gene's germline CDR1 is SGHVS and CDR2 FNYEAQ. The CDR3 length is 11 residues. The receptor was derived from a human donor with acute or convalescent COVID-19. The donor label of this sample is uncertain. The chain is built from TRBV7-6 and TRBJ1-2, with no clear D. Sequencing was done on a sample of peripheral blood. CDR3 DNA sequence: TGTGCCAGCAGCAGGGAGAGGGGCTACACCTTC. This sequence encodes CASSRERGYTF.